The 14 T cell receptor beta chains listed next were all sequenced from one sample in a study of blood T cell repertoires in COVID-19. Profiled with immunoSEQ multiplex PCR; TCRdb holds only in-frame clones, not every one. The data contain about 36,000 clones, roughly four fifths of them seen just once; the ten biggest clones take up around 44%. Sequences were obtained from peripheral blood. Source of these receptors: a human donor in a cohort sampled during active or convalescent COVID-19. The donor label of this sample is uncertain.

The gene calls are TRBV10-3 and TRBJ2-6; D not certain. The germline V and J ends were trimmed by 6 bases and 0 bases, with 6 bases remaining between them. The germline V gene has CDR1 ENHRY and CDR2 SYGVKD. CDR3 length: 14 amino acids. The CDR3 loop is CAISHSSGANVLTF. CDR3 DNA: TGTGCCATCAGCCATAGCTCTGGGGCCAACGTCCTGACTTTC.

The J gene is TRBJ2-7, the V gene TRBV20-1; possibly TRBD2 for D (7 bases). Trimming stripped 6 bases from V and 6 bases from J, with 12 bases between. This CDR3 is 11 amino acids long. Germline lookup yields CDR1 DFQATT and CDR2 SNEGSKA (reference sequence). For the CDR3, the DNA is TGCAGTGCCGGTCGGGGGGCCGAGCAGTACTTC. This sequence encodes CSAGRGAEQYF.

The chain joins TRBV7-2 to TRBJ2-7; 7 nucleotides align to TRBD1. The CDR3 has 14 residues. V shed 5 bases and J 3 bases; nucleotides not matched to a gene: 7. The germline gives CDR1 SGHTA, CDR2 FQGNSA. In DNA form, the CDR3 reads TGTGCCAGCAGCCAGGACAGGCGAAACTACGAGCAGTACTTC. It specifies CASSQDRRNYEQYF.

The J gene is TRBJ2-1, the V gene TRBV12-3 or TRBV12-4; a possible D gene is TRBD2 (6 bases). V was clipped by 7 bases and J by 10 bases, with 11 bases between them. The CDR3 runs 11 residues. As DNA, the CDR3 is TGTGCCAGCACCTTTCGGGGGGAGCAGTTCTTC. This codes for CASTFRGEQFF.

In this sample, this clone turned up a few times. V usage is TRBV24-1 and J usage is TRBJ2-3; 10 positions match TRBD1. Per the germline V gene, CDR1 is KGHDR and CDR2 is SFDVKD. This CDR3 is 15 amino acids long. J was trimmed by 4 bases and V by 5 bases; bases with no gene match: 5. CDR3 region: CATSGDGQGADTQYF. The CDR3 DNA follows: TGTGCCACCAGTGGGGACGGACAGGGGGCAGATACGCAGTATTTT.

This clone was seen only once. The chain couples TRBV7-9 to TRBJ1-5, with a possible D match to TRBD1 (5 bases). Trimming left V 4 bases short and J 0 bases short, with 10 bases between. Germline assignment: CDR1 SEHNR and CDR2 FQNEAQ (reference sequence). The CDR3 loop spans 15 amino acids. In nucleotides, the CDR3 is TGTGCCAGCAGCTGGGGGGACGTTAGCAATCAGCCCCAGCATTTT. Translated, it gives CASSWGDVSNQPQHF.

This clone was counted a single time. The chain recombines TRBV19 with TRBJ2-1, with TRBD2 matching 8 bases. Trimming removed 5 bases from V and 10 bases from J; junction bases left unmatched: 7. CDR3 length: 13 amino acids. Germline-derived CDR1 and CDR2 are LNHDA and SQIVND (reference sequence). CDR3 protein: CASSRSGSWEQFF. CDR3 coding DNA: TGTGCCAGTAGTCGGAGCGGGAGCTGGGAGCAGTTCTTC.

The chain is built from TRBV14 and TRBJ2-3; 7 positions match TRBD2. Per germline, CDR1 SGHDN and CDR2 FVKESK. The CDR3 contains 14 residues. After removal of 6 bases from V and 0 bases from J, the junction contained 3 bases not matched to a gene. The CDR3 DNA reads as TGTGCCAGCAGGCGTAGCGGGAGCACAGATACGCAGTATTTT. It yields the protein CASRRSGSTDTQYF.

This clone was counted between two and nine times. The CDR3 loop reads CSVPTPPAGYTF. Here the CDR3 DNA reads TGCAGCGTTCCGACACCCCCGGCGGGCTACACCTTC. The chain uses TRBV29-1 and TRBJ1-2; D call uncertain. CDR1 SQVTM and CDR2 ANQGSEA come from the germline V gene. V lost 5 bases and J lost 8, with 15 bases in between. CDR3 length equals 12 residues.

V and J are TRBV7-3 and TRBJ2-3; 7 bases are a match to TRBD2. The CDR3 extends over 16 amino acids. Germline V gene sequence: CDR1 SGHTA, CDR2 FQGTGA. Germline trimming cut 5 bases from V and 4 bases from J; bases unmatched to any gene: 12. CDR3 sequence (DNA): TGTGCCAGCAGCGTAGGGACTAACACTCTAGCAGATACGCAGTATTTT. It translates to CASSVGTNTLADTQYF. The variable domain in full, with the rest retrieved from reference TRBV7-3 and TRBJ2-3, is GAGVSQTPSNKVTEKGKYVELRCDPISGHTALYWYRQSLGQGPEFLIYFQGTGAADDSGLPNDRFFAVRPEGSVSTLKIQRTERGDSAVYLCASSVGTNTLADTQYFGPGTRLTVL.

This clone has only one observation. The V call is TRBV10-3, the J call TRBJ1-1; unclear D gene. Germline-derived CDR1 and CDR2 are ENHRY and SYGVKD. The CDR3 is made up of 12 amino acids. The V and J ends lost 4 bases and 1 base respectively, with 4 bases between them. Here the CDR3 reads CAISARNTEAFF. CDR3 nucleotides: TGTGCCATCAGTGCGAGGAACACTGAAGCTTTCTTT.

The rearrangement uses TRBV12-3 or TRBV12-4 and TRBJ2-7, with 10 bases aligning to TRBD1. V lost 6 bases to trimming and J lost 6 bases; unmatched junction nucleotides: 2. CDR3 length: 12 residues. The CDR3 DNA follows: TGTGCCAGCAGCAGGACAGGGGGCGAGCAGTACTTC. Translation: CASSRTGGEQYF.

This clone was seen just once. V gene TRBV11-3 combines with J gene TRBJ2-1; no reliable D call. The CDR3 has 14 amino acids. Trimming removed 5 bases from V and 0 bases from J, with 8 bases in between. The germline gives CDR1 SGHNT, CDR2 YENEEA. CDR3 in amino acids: CASSTVSSYNEQFF. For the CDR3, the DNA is TGTGCCAGCAGCACGGTGAGCTCCTACAATGAGCAGTTCTTC.

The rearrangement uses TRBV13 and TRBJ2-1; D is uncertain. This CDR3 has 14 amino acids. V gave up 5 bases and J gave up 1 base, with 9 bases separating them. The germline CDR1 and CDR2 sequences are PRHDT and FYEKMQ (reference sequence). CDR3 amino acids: CASSPPESYNEQFF. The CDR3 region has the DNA TGTGCCAGCAGCCCGCCTGAGTCCTACAATGAGCAGTTCTTC.